Described below is a single T cell receptor (beta chain) sequence and its context. Antigen: not known. Individuals selected for sequencing had exhibited CD8+CD57+ cell expansion on flow cytometry. With no exception, the patients had severe acquired aplastic anemia. There was no therapy given to any patient before the blood sampling took place. This sample was included in a study of CD8+CD57+ T cells in acquired aplastic anemia. CDR3 length: 13 amino acids. The V gene's germline CDR1 is SNHLY and CDR2 FYNNEI. V lost 6 bases and J lost 5; bases outside the gene matches: 5. Profiling that covered TCR beta VDJ and CDR3 relied on genomic DNA as its template. TCRdb itself ran the reads through MiXCR, one entry per CDR3 protein. This table holds fewer than 250,000 distinct CDR3 sequences, roughly 45% found once. General study points: Controls did not differ significantly from patients in CD8+ Simpson's diversity.

Sequenced sample: sorted CD4+, CD8+, or CD8+CD57+ T cells (not recorded which) from PBMCs. The TCR sequence derives from a human donor with aplastic anemia. The chain joins TRBV2 to TRBJ1-1; 8 nucleotides line up with TRBD1. CDR3 amino acids: CASRGTGRTEAFF. CDR3 nucleotide sequence: TGTGCCAGCAGGGGGACAGGTAGGACTGAAGCTTTCTTT.